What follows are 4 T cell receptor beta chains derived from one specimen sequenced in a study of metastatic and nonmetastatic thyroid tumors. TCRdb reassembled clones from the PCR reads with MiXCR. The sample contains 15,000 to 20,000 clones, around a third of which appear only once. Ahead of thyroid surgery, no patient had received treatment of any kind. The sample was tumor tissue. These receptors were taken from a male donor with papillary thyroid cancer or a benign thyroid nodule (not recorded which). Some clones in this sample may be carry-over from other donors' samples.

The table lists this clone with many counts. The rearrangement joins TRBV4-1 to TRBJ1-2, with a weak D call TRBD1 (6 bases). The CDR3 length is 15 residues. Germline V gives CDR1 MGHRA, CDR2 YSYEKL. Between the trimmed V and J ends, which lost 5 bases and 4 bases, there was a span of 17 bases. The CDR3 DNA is TGCGCCAGCAGCAAAGCGGGGCAGGGGTTCTATGGCTACACCTTC. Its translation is CASSKAGQGFYGYTF.

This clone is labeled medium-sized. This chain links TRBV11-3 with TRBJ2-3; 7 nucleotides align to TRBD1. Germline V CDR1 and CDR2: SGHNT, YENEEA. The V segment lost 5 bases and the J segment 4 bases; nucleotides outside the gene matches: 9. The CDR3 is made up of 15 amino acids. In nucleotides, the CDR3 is TGTGCCAGCAGCCTCGGACAGGCCGGCGCAGATACGCAGTATTTT. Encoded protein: CASSLGQAGADTQYF.

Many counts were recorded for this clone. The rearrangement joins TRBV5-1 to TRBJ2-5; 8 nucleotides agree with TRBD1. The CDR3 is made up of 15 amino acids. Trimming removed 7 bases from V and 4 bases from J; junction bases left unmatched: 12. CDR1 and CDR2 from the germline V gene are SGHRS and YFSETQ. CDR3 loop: CASGPTGDTVETQYF. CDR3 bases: TGCGCCAGCGGGCCGACAGGGGATACCGTAGAGACCCAGTACTTC.

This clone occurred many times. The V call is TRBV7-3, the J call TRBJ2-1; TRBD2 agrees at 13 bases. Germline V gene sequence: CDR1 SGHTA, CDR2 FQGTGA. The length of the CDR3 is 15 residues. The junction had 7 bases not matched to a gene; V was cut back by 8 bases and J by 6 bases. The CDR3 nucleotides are TGTGCCAGCGCCCCACTAGCGGGGGGGTCCAATGAGCAGTTCTTC. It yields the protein CASAPLAGGSNEQFF.